This entry concerns a single TCR beta chain. The antigen is undetermined. Profiled with immunoSEQ multiplex PCR; TCRdb holds only in-frame clones, not every one. In the table there are some 630,000 clones, around 96% of which are singletons. J was trimmed by 3 bases and V by 1 base; bases with no gene match: 5. Germline CDR1 is LNHDA and CDR2 is SQIVND (reference sequence). The CDR3 extends over 15 amino acids. This entry is derived from a study of shared clonotypes between healthy human individuals. CD45RO-negative CD8 cells positively selected for CCR7 made up the naive population, which excluded terminally differentiated effector memory CD45RA+ cells. Study results and caveats: Unshared clonotypes carried lower generation probabilities than those common to all four donors.

Sequenced input: naive CD8+ T cells sorted from blood. The V call is TRBV19, the J call TRBJ2-7; 8 nucleotides match TRBD2. The origin of this receptor is a woman in her twenties or thirties in good health. The DNA of the CDR3 is TGTGCCAGTAGTATAGGGTCGGGACTAGTCTACGAGCAGTACTTC. Protein sequence: CASSIGSGLVYEQYF. The full variable domain, with the rest looked up from reference TRBV19 and TRBJ2-7, is DGGITQSPKYLFRKEGQNVTLSCEQNLNHDAMYWYRQDPGQGLRLIYYSQIVNDFQKGDIAEGYSVSREKKESFPLTVTSAQKNPTAFYLCASSIGSGLVYEQYFGPGTRLTVT.